This T cell receptor (beta chain) is from a study of T cell repertoires in cytomegalovirus infection. The overall study: Recently identified HLA-C-restricted CMV epitopes were used, and well-studied HLA-B-restricted CMV epitopes were used as well. Based on public TCR beta signatures, there were indications of CMV infection and of a matching HLA type.

V shed 4 bases, J shed 7 bases, and the junction held 12 bases outside the gene matches. The CDR3 covers 16 residues. Looked up from germline, CDR1 is MNHEY and CDR2 is SMNVEV (reference sequence). As for this clonotype: Its antigen remains unidentified.

TCRdb re-analysed the reads in MiXCR, keeping a single row per CDR3 protein. The sample has about 310,000 distinct CDR3 sequences, 25% seen once. This chain joins TRBV27 and TRBJ1-2; 10 bases line up with TRBD1. The sample consisted of cultured PBMCs, taken from culture after CMV antigen stimulation. This TCR was recovered from a human donor in good health (CMV status not recorded). Some clones in this sample may be carry-over from other donors' samples. The CDR3 loop is CASSSTPGQGFSGYTF. The CDR3 DNA reads TGTGCCAGCAGTTCTACTCCGGGACAGGGGTTTAGTGGCTACACCTTC.